This TCR beta chain appears in the sequencing data of a study of cytomegalovirus exposure and HLA in healthy donors (dated by TCRdb to 2017 to 2019). With respect to the entire study: According to an earlier analysis of 450 to 650 of the donors, about 190 million T cells yielded 90 million to 130 million unique TCR beta sequences and around 300 Gb of sequence data. HLA typing covered class I and class II loci at four-digit resolution. Typing coverage differed by locus: A, B, C, DRB1 and DQB1 were typed in roughly 629-630 donors, DQA1 in 522, DPA1 in 600 to 610, and DPB1 in around 440. The later analysis used no new phenotypic data to find candidate immune exposures, relying instead on TCR beta sequences and their occurrence across donors. Donor age, sex, ethnicity and CMV serostatus were compiled alongside the repertoire data. An early release that covered 500 to 800 HLA-typed donors contained around 300 gigabases of sequencing data and 65 million to 100 million unique TCR sequences. The study profiled the T cell repertoires of 500 to 800 subjects by immunosequencing and related them to cytomegalovirus serostatus. Of the 350 to 450 genotyped donors, 70% to 90% were placed in the genetic ancestry cluster associated with self-reported Caucasian donors. Because of strong linkage in the cohort, five DR-DQ haplotypes were treated as single units for association and clustering. High-throughput TCR immunosequencing, statistical association of individual TCRs with disease status, and machine learning were combined to predict cytomegalovirus infection status. In a later genetic analysis, genome-wide SNP genotypes for about three fifths of the roughly 670 donors were used, and that subset was treated as a discovery cohort. To study patterns of TCR occurrence, a later analysis re-analyzed previously published TCR beta repertoires from 650 to 750 donors and added high-resolution HLA genotyping. All discovery cohort repertoires had been generated on a single sequencing platform. The study was designed to test whether signatures of past pathogen exposure could be identified by cataloging public T cell receptors. Across roughly 420 genotyped donors of the cohort, an average of approximately 220,000 unique TCR beta nucleotide sequences per donor were sequenced, and roughly 18% of those sequences were non-productive. An earlier analysis of roughly 580 of the donors used high-throughput TCR beta sequencing to judge whether each TCR beta V gene segment behaved as functional or pseudogenic. Along with the roughly 700-subject first cohort, a separate validation cohort of around 120 different subjects was used.

This clone was picked up one time. Its specific antigen is unknown. Qualities for individual bases were not recorded, and no much larger clone is one base off. The cohort comprised some 730 healthy bone marrow donors. At the time of sampling, all cohort members were nominally healthy, though unrecorded immune exposures were likely present. The donor tested CMV seropositive and was one of the 289 seropositive cohort members. Each donor provided a peripheral blood sample, and peripheral blood mononuclear cells were used for TCR beta sequencing. Genomic DNA extraction from the blood cell samples was performed with the Qiagen DNeasy Blood Extraction Kit. Libraries were made using the immunoSEQ multiplex PCR assay. The multiplex PCR relied on a mix of 60 forward primers for TCR Vbeta segments and 13 reverse primers for TCR Jbeta segments. The CDR3 region of rearranged TCR beta genes was amplified from genomic DNA with a multiplex PCR assay. The amplified TCR beta libraries were sequenced on the Illumina HiSeq System as 87-base-pair reads. Regarding the original processing steps: A later analysis counted about 80 million unique TCR beta chains across the 640 or so repertoires, and about 10 million of these chains were shared by at least two donors. To remove PCR and sequencing errors, raw reads were error-corrected and collapsed into unique sequences using a nearest-neighbor algorithm that merged closely related sequences. V, D and J gene segments were assigned by aligning CDR3 sequences to IMGT reference sequences. For a sequence to be retained, a match of at least six nucleotides was required to both a V gene segment and a J gene segment. A rearrangement counted as productive if the CDR3 had no stop codons and remained in frame with V and J, and every other rearrangement counted as non-productive. Following IMGT convention, CDR3 was defined as the stretch from the second conserved V-encoded cysteine to the conserved J-encoded phenylalanine. Sequences without an unambiguous match to a single V gene segment were excluded from the earlier analysis of 587 of the donors. In an earlier analysis of 587 of the donors, a V segment was called functional when productive rearrangements were above 56.7%, and segregating when the standard deviation between donors exceeded 5%. To diagnose cytomegalovirus status from the catalog of TCR beta chain sequences, a statistical classification framework was built. In a later analysis, V and J genes were assigned by comparing TCR nucleotide sequences against IMGT/GENE-DB human TR gene sequences. Using the TCRdist pipeline, a later analysis assigned CDR3 sequences along with most-parsimonious VDJ recombination scenarios. In a later analysis, every TCR beta chain was defined by the combination of its CDR3 amino acid sequence and its V-gene family, and reads without a unique V-gene family were dropped. To address suspected cross-contamination and a sequencing artifact, a later analysis removed approximately 590 highly shared, low-generation-probability nucleotide sequences. For each public chain, a later analysis derived a clonal expansion index from normalized ranks of inferred template counts within each repertoire. Generation probabilities in a later analysis came from a VDJ recombination model fitted to out-of-frame rearrangements, and those results were checked against IGoR. A later analysis scored TCR-TCR, TCR-HLA and TCR-CMV co-occurrence with hypergeometric tests, applying a repertoire-size bias correction to TCR pairs. A later analysis estimated false discovery rates by permuting HLA or CMV assignments 20 times. A later analysis grouped co-occurring TCRs with DBSCAN, adding TCRdist sequence similarity when clustering within HLA-allele-positive subsets. Repertoires with fewer than 30,000 or more than 120,000 public chains were left out of co-occurrence clustering, as were five repertoires with anomalous nucleotide sharing. The table was pulled from immuneACCESS by TCRdb, which kept in-frame rearrangements only. Such tables lose some clones; where checked, under half of the loss comes from unresolved V genes, and the rest has no known cause. D and trimming come from the DNA, and the V and J calls and clone size come from that table. Counted in this sample were 90,000 to 150,000 clones; 63% of them appeared once. The top ten clones comprise more than 8% of the sample.

Overall results and qualifications from the work: The presence/absence analyses assumed that sequencing depth was roughly uniform across donors, and that assumption may not be true. Compared with equally common non-associated chains, HLA-associated TCR beta chains in a later analysis were more clonally expanded and had lower generation probabilities. In a later analysis, TCR association rates were found to vary across HLA loci, with the most associated TCRs seen for DRB1 alleles and the fewest for HLA-C alleles. It was suggested by the authors that the approach could potentially be generalized to other disease states and immunological phenotypes. Correlated functional status among segregating V segments might reflect linkage disequilibrium, but an unknown experimental factor could not be ruled out. Broadly in line with IMGT annotations, most TCR beta V segments showed up in productive rearrangements about 90% or about 30% of the time in an earlier analysis of 587 of the donors. In vitro tests confirmed that a few of the cytomegalovirus-associated TCR beta chains recognize cytomegalovirus antigens. In a later analysis, most CMV-associated TCR beta chains were found to appear HLA-restricted, with HLA associations seemingly driven largely by CMV exposure. A cluster of highly shared sequence variants was judged likely to represent a technical artifact of the sequencing pipeline. Because HLA typing was missing for some donors at each locus, association tests included only the typed subset. Most TCR sequences were seen in very few donors, while some public TCRs were found in many individuals. This cohort had only TCR beta chains sequenced, and the lack of alpha or paired-chain data limited which features could be detected. Strong co-occurrence of HLA alleles, especially DR and DQ, made assigning TCR associations to individual alleles difficult. Specific HLA alleles were associated with more than 15,000 TCR beta sequences at a false discovery rate of 0.05 in a later analysis. In the study, around 150 TCR beta chains were listed as associated with cytomegalovirus. Several of the top co-occurrence clusters appeared to be linked to parvovirus B19, influenza, CMV and Epstein-Barr virus, according to a later analysis. The earlier analysis of approximately 590 of the donors excluded some 15 rarely observed V segments, including chromosome 9 orphons, because counts were too low. Compared with the approximately 600-donor mean, donors in an Asian-associated ancestry cluster had fewer N-insertions in productive TCRs, according to a later genetic analysis. In a later genetic analysis, a missense DCLRE1C variant was associated with V-gene and J-gene trimming of TCR beta chains, and the association was replicated in an independent cohort. For the cohort, immune exposure information was limited to CMV serostatus. The classifier was reported to diagnose cytomegalovirus status with high specificity and sensitivity in both the original cohort and the validation cohort. A further reported finding was that TCR beta sequences accurately predicted the HLA-A and HLA-B alleles for most subjects in the first cohort. Some IMGT-functional V segments, including TRBV6-2 and TRBV6-3, could not be distinguished by the 87-base-pair reads and were therefore excluded.

The germline V gene specifies SGHDT as CDR1 and YYEEEE as CDR2. Including cysteine and phenylalanine, the CDR3 has 15 amino acids. The DNA shown is the 45-base CDR3, in frame from base 1. Trimming removed 0 bases from V and 5 bases from J; the gene matches leave 5 bases unexplained. The chain was built from TRBV5-6 and TRBJ2-5; 9 bases in the middle match TRBD2. This sequence originates from a man aged 35 to 55 in good health and CMV-seropositive. The sample consisted of PBMCs. The DNA sequence follows: TGTGCCAGCAGCTTGGAAGGCGGGAGGGCTGAGACCCAGTACTTC. Translation gives CASSLEGGRAETQYF.